Following are 19 T cell receptor beta chains from one sample sequenced in a study of shared clonotypes between healthy human individuals. Produced via immunoSEQ multiplex PCR; TCRdb's table is partial and in-frame only. The table has 560,000 or so clones, roughly 96% seen once; the top ten hold less than 0.13%. CD45RO-negative CD8 cells positively selected for CCR7 made up the naive population, which excluded terminally differentiated effector memory CD45RA+ cells. Sequencing was performed on naive CD8+ T cells sorted from blood. These TCRs come from a young woman in good health.

V usage is TRBV5-1 and J usage is TRBJ2-1; 9 bases line up with TRBD2. Trimming cost V 4 bases and J 4 bases; bases outside gene matches: 6. This CDR3 has 15 residues. From germline, CDR1 is SGHRS and CDR2 YFSETQ. The CDR3 DNA reads TGCGCCAGCAGCCAAGGGACTAGCTCTTACAATGAGCAGTTCTTC. Protein: CASSQGTSSYNEQFF.

The V gene is TRBV7-9, the J gene TRBJ1-1; D uncertain. This CDR3 comprises 12 residues. Looked up from germline, CDR1 is SEHNR and CDR2 is FQNEAQ (reference sequence). V was trimmed by 5 bases and J by 8 bases, leaving 12 bases between them. The CDR3 here is CASSTSRPEAFF. The CDR3 DNA follows: TGTGCCAGCAGCACGAGTAGACCCGAAGCTTTCTTT.

The chain couples TRBV19 to TRBJ2-1; 14 nucleotides line up with TRBD2. J lost 7 bases, V lost 1 base, and 6 bases had no gene match. The length of the CDR3 is 17 residues. Germline assignment: CDR1 LNHDA and CDR2 SQIVND (reference sequence). The CDR3 region is CASSIGGTSGRMNEQFF. CDR3 DNA sequence: TGTGCCAGTAGTATAGGTGGGACTAGCGGGAGAATGAATGAGCAGTTCTTC.

The CDR3, as DNA: TGTGCCAGCAGCTCCTTCGAAGGGGAAAAACTGTTTTTT. Protein: CASSSFEGEKLFF. The V call is TRBV7-8, the J call TRBJ1-4; no definite D call. The CDR3 totals 13 residues. Germline CDR1 is SGHVS and CDR2 is FQNEAQ. The V end was cut by 4 bases, the J end by 8 bases, with 11 bases between. The whole variable domain, filled in from reference TRBV7-8 and TRBJ1-4, reads GAGVSQSPRYKVAKRGQDVALRCDPISGHVSLFWYQQALGQGPEFLTYFQNEAQLDKSGLPSDRFFAERPEGSVSTLKIQRTQQEDSAVYLCASSSFEGEKLFFGSGTQLSVL.

This clone appeared once. The gene calls are TRBV5-5 and TRBJ1-5; D possibly corresponds to TRBD1 (5 bases). This CDR3 contains 14 residues. Trimming stripped 5 bases from V and 4 bases from J, with 13 bases between. CDR1 and CDR2 (germline): SGHKS, YYEKEE (reference sequence). CDR3 sequence reads: CASRPFEGNQPQHF. The CDR3 DNA follows: TGTGCCAGCAGACCTTTTGAGGGGAATCAGCCCCAGCATTTT.

Note on this clone: The sample has other DNA sequences that encode this CDR3 too. The chain has TRBV9 and TRBJ2-1; weak D call: TRBD1 (5 bases). The CDR3 runs to 12 residues. V was pared by 4 bases and J by 3 bases, with 5 bases between. CDR1 and CDR2 (germline): SGDLS, YYNGEE. CDR3 amino acids: CASSRGYNEQFF. The CDR3 DNA is TGTGCCAGCAGCAGGGGCTACAATGAGCAGTTCTTC.

The gene calls are TRBV5-1 and TRBJ2-5, with D possibly matching TRBD2 (6 bases). TRBJ2-7 matches the DNA end more closely, so the J call is doubtful. CDR1 SGHRS and CDR2 YFSETQ come from the germline V gene. This CDR3 is 14 amino acids long. The CDR3 DNA reads TGCGCCAGCAGCTTGGCCGGGAGTGTGGACGAGCAGTACTTC. This encodes CASSLAGSVDEQYF.

V gene TRBV5-1 combines with J gene TRBJ2-1, with 7 bases matching TRBD1. With V trimmed by 0 bases and J by 8 bases, 8 bases remained unmatched. CDR1 is SGHRS and CDR2 is YFSETQ in the germline V gene. The CDR3 consists of 15 residues. CDR3 protein: CASSLAWTGPHEQFF. CDR3 coding DNA: TGCGCCAGCAGCTTGGCCTGGACAGGCCCCCATGAGCAGTTCTTC.

CDR3 sequence: CASSLVKGPTNEKLFF. The CDR3 DNA reads as TGTGCCAGCAGCTTAGTGAAGGGCCCAACTAATGAAAAACTGTTTTTT. The rearrangement uses TRBV7-9 and TRBJ1-4; D is undetermined. V was trimmed by 1 base and J by 0 bases, leaving 9 bases between them. CDR1 SEHNR and CDR2 FQNEAQ come from the germline V gene (reference sequence). There are 16 residues in the CDR3.

V is TRBV5-6 and J is TRBJ1-2, with no clear D. V lost 6 bases and J 6 bases, leaving 15 bases between the germline ends. Germline CDR1 is SGHDT and CDR2 is YYEEEE. This CDR3 has 13 amino acids. This chain's CDR3 is CASTIGVKDGYTF. Here the CDR3 DNA reads TGTGCCAGCACCATCGGAGTAAAGGATGGCTACACCTTC. Combining the CDR3 with reference TRBV5-6 and TRBJ1-2 gives the whole variable domain DAGVTQSPTHLIKTRGQQVTLRCSPKSGHDTVSWYQQALGQGPQFIFQYYEEEERQRGNFPDRFSGHQFPNYSSELNVNALLLGDSALYLCASTIGVKDGYTFGSGTRLTVV.

This clone has a handful of counts. The J gene is TRBJ2-7, the V gene TRBV6-1; the match to TRBD1 covers 9 bases. The J segment lost 4 bases and the V segment lost 4 bases, leaving 8 bases of the junction unmatched. CDR1 and CDR2 from the germline V gene are MNHNS and SASEGT. The CDR3 runs to 15 residues. The chain's CDR3 is CASSARTGDVYEQYF. DNA of the CDR3: TGTGCCAGCAGTGCTAGGACAGGGGATGTTTACGAGCAGTACTTC.

The chain carries TRBV2 and TRBJ2-7; the D gene is possibly TRBD1 (6 bases). Trimming stripped 7 bases from V and 7 bases from J, with 20 bases between. This CDR3 region has 14 residues. In germline, CDR1 is SNHLY, CDR2 FYNNEI. The CDR3 loop reads CASNERAQGWEQYF. The CDR3 bases are TGTGCCAGCAACGAACGGGCCCAGGGGTGGGAGCAGTACTTC.

The chain links TRBV28 to TRBJ2-2, with 12 nucleotides matching TRBD1. V trimming: 5 bases; J trimming: 7 bases; junction bases outside the gene matches: 2. Germline lookup yields CDR1 MDHEN and CDR2 SYDVKM. The CDR3 consists of 14 residues. The CDR3 DNA is TGTGCCAGCAGTGGGACAGGGGGCGACGGGGAGCTGTTTTTT. Translating it yields CASSGTGGDGELFF.

The chain has TRBV2 and TRBJ2-1; 9 positions agree with TRBD2. This CDR3 region has 17 residues. V dropped 8 bases and J dropped 4; count of bases not matched to a gene: 15. In germline, CDR1 is SNHLY, CDR2 FYNNEI. Written as DNA, the CDR3 is TGTGCCAGCCCTACCGGGACTAGCCCCCGTTTGTACAATGAGCAGTTCTTC. Protein: CASPTGTSPRLYNEQFF.

The chain carries TRBV29-1 and TRBJ2-3, with TRBD1 as a possible D gene (6 bases). In germline, CDR1 is SQVTM, CDR2 ANQGSEA. V lost 3 bases, J lost 4 bases, and 17 bases lay in between. CDR3 length: 15 residues. This chain's CDR3 is CSVDKHRVYPDTQYF. DNA of the CDR3: TGCAGCGTTGACAAACACAGGGTGTATCCAGATACGCAGTATTTT.

The CDR3 is CASRPGLAAYNEQFF. In DNA, the CDR3 is TGTGCCAGCAGGCCGGGACTAGCGGCATACAATGAGCAGTTCTTC. V gene TRBV28 combines with J gene TRBJ2-1, with TRBD2 matching over 11 bases. The CDR3 has 15 residues. J lost 4 bases, V lost 6 bases, and 5 bases had no gene match. CDR1 is MDHEN and CDR2 is SYDVKM in the germline V gene.

The chain combines TRBV25-1 with TRBJ2-7; 10 nucleotides agree with TRBD2. The junction had 8 bases not matched to a gene; V was cut back by 2 bases and J by 4 bases. The CDR3 contains 16 residues. Germline V gene sequence: CDR1 MGHDK, CDR2 SYGVNS. CDR3 DNA sequence: TGTGCCAGCAGTGAACACCAGCGGGAGGGCCTTTACGAGCAGTACTTC. This translates into CASSEHQREGLYEQYF.

The CDR3 here is CASSSNWGEEQYF. The CDR3 coding sequence is TGTGCCAGCAGTTCGAACTGGGGTGAAGAGCAGTACTTC. This chain links TRBV28 with TRBJ2-7; D remains ambiguous. The CDR3 loop spans 13 amino acids. Trimming shortened V by 4 bases and J by 7 bases, and 14 bases separated the two germline ends. Germline CDR1 MDHEN, CDR2 SYDVKM.

The V gene is TRBV9, the J gene TRBJ1-5; D call uncertain. V was clipped by 4 bases and J by 4 bases, with 15 bases between them. CDR3 size: 15 residues. Germline V gene lookup returns CDR1 SGDLS and CDR2 YYNGEE. The CDR3 is CASSPSSAANQPQHF. As DNA, the CDR3 is TGTGCCAGCAGCCCCTCGTCGGCGGCGAATCAGCCCCAGCATTTT.